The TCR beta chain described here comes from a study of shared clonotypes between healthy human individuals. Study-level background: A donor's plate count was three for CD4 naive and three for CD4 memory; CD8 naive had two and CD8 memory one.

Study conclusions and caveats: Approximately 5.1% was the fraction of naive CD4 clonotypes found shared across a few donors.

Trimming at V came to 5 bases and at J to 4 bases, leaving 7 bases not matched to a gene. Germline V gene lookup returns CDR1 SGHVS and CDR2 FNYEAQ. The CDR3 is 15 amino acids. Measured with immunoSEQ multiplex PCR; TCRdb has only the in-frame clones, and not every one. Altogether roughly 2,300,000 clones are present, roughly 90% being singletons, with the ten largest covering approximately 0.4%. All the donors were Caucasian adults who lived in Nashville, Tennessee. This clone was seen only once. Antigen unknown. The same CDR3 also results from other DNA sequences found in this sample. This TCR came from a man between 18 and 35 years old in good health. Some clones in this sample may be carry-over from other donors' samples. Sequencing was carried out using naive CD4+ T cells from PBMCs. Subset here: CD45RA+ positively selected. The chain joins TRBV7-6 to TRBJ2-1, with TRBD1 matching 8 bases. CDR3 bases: TGTGCCAGCAGCCCTGGACAGGGCGGTTACAATGAGCAGTTCTTC. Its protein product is CASSPGQGGYNEQFF.